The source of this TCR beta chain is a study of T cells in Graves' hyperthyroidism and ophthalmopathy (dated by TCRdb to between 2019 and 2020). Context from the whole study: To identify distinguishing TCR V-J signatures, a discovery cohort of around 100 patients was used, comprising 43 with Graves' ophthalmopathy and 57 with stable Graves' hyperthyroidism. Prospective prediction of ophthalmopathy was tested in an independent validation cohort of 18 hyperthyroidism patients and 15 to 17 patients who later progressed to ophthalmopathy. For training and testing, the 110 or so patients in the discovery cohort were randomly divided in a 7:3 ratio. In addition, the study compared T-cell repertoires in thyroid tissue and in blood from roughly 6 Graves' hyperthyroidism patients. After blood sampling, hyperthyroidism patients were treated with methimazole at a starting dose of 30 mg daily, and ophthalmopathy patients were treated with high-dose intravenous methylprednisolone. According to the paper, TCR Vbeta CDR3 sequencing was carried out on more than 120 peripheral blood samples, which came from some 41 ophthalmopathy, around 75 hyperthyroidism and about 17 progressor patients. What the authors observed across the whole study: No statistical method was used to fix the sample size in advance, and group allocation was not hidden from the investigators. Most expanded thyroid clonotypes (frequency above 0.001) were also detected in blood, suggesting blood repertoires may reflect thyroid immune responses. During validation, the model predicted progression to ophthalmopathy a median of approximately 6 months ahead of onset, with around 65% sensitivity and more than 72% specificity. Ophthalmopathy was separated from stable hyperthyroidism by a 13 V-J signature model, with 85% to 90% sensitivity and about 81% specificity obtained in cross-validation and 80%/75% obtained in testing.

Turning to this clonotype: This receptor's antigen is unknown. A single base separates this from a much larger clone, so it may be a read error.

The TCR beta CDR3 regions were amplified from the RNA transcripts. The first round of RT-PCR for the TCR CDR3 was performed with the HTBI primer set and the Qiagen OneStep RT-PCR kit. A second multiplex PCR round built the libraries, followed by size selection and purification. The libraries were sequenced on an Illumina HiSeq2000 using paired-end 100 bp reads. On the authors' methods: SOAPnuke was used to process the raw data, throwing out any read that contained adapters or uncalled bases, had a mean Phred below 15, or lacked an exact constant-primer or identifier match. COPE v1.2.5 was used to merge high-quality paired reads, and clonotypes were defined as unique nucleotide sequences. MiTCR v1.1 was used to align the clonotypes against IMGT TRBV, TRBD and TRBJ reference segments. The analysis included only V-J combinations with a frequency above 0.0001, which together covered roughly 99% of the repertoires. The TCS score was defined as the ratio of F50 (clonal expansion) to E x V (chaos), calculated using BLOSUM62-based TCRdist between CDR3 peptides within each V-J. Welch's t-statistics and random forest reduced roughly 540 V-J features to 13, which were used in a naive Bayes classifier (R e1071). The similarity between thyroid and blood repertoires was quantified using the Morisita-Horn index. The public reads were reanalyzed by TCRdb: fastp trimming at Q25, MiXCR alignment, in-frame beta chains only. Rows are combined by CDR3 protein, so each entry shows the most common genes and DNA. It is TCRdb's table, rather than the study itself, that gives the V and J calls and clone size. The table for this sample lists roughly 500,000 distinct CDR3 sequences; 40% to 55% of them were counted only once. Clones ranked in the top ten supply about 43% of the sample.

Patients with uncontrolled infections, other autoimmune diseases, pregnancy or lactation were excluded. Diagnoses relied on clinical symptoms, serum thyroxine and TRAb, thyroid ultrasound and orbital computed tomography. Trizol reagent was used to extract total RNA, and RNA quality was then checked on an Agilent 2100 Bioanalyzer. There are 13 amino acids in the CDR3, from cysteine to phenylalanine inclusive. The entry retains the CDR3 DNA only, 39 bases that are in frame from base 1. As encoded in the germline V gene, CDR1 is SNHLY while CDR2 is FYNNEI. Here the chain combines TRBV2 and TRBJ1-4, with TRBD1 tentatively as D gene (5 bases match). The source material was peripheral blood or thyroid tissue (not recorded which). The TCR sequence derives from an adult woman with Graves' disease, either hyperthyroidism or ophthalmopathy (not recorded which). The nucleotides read TGTACCAGCAGAGTCGACAGCGGTGAAAAACTGTTTTTT. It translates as CTSRVDSGEKLFF.